The text below deals with one T cell receptor beta chain. The antigen remains unidentified. This sample is part of a study of a mutant IDH1 vaccine in newly diagnosed glioma. Repertoires were generated with immunoSEQ multiplex PCR, while TCRdb's copy carries only in-frame clones and drops some. This table holds around 52,000 clones, more than 80% found once. The CDR3 consists of 12 residues. Germline values: CDR1 PRHDT, CDR2 FYEKMQ (reference sequence). Between the trimmed V and J ends, which lost 0 bases and 3 bases, there was a span of 0 bases. Time point given: week 5, during vaccination. What each vaccine dose contained was 300 ug of mutant IDH1 20-mer peptide, accompanied by topical imiquimod.

This material consisted of PBMCs, taken from a glioma patient whose treatment included an IDH1 peptide vaccine. The TCR comes from a woman aged 40 to 50 with glioma. The chain joins TRBV13 to TRBJ2-1; D unresolved. The DNA of the CDR3 is TGTGCCAGCAGCTTAGGCTACAATGAGCAGTTCTTC. Its translation is CASSLGYNEQFF.